This T cell receptor (beta chain) was found in a study of blood T cells in healthy people across ages. V gave up 5 bases and J gave up 5 bases; unmatched junction bases: 7. The germline V gene has CDR1 SQVTM and CDR2 ANQGSEA. There are 14 residues in the CDR3. The authors ran a second PCR of roughly 7 to 11 cycles using a sample-barcoded 5' primer and a J-beta primer mix. One entry per CDR3 protein results from TCRdb running MiXCR on the 5' RACE reads. The sample comprises 700,000 or so distinct CDR3 sequences, less than 45% of which are singletons, and about 32% rests with the top ten. There are many counts of this clonotype.

This sequence originates from a man at least 80 years old in good health. The chain is built from TRBV29-1 and TRBJ2-5; 11 nucleotides match TRBD2. Specimen: blood. CDR3 region: CSVSLTSGIETQYF. The CDR3 nucleotides are TGCAGCGTTTCTCTGACTAGCGGGATTGAGACCCAGTACTTC.